This is a list of T cell receptor beta chains from one sample in a study of patients and donors after allogeneic stem cell transplantation. One entry per CDR3 protein results from TCRdb running MiXCR on the RT-PCR reads. The sample has some 230,000 distinct CDR3 sequences, roughly an eighth seen once; the top ten hold roughly 10%. Sequencing input: blood, either unsorted or a sorted T cell fraction (not recorded which). These receptors originate from a human donor who was either an allogeneic HSCT recipient or a stem cell or donor lymphocyte infusion donor (not recorded which). It is not recorded whose cells these are; they may come from a transplant donor. Both conserved end residues are part of each CDR3.

CDR3aa,j_gene,v_gene
CASRTTSRNEQFF,TRBJ2-1,TRBV27
CAWRGHYTGELFF,TRBJ2-2,TRBV30
CASSQKGGIGYTF,TRBJ1-2,TRBV3-1
CASSQEQRTTDTQYF,TRBJ2-3,TRBV4-2
CASKLVESREQYF,TRBJ2-7,TRBV6-1
CASSFLAGGTDTQYF,TRBJ2-3,TRBV12-3/TRBV12-4
CASSFSGASTDTQYF,TRBJ2-3,TRBV7-2
CASSSGLGPQHF,TRBJ1-5,TRBV5-5
CASSPGLAGGRTDTQYF,TRBJ2-3,TRBV5-1
CASSPESGNYGYTF,TRBJ1-2,TRBV4-2
CSARDRGLSPLHF,TRBJ1-6,TRBV20-1
CASSFSGSPLHF,TRBJ1-6,TRBV12-3/TRBV12-4
CTGGRVTEAFF,TRBJ1-1,TRBV29-1
CSAPGATQETQYF,TRBJ2-5,TRBV20-1
CASSLDPTGGTQYF,TRBJ2-5,TRBV7-6
CSARVGLLESYEQYF,TRBJ2-7,TRBV20-1
CASSLGLGVTNEKLFF,TRBJ1-4,TRBV7-2
CASSAGTGAREEQYF,TRBJ2-7,TRBV5-4
CASSGQGKAEAFF,TRBJ1-1,TRBV25-1
CSARGGPRGSSYNEQFF,TRBJ2-1,TRBV20-1
CASSLGKQNNQPQHF,TRBJ1-5,TRBV5-8
CASSAGSTRGEQFF,TRBJ2-1,TRBV2
CSAGEQGGGYTF,TRBJ1-2,TRBV29-1
CASSFVPRGTGEQYF,TRBJ2-7,TRBV5-6
CASSSSGQYSNQPQHF,TRBJ1-5,TRBV6-5
CASSVKTGTDIRNTIYF,TRBJ1-3,TRBV18